These 4 T cell receptor beta chains came from one sample sequenced in a study of technical replicates of blood from a few donors. Generated by immunoSEQ multiplex PCR, the TCRdb table keeps only in-frame clones and is missing some. The data show 80,000 to 100,000 clones, 92% seen once. What was sequenced was T cells isolated from PBMCs. These receptors originate from a human donor in good health.

J is TRBJ2-1 and V is TRBV28, with 10 positions matching TRBD2. In germline, CDR1 is MDHEN, CDR2 SYDVKM. V lost 6 bases and J lost 4; bases outside the gene matches: 9. The CDR3 spans 16 residues. The CDR3 coding sequence is TGTGCCAGCAGGGACGGACTAGCGGTCCTATACAATGAGCAGTTCTTC. This translates into CASRDGLAVLYNEQFF.

This chain links TRBV28 with TRBJ2-1; the match to TRBD2 covers 7 bases. Trimming cost V 10 bases and J 8 bases; bases outside gene matches: 17. This CDR3 spans 15 amino acids. The V gene's germline CDR1 is MDHEN and CDR2 SYDVKM. The CDR3 nucleotides are TGTGCCATCAACGTATCCGGGACTAAAAGACATGAGCAGTTCTTC. Translating it yields CAINVSGTKRHEQFF.

The rearrangement joins TRBV10-3 to TRBJ2-7; TRBD2 is a possible D gene (6 bases). V shed 6 bases and J shed 2 bases, with 14 bases lying between them. Germline CDR1 is ENHRY and CDR2 is SYGVKD. CDR3 length: 14 amino acids. CDR3 in amino acids: CAIREGLDPYEQYF. The CDR3 region has the DNA TGTGCCATCAGAGAGGGACTGGACCCCTACGAGCAGTACTTC.

J is TRBJ2-2 and V is TRBV5-1; 8 positions agree with TRBD1. This CDR3 region has 15 residues. Germline CDR1 SGHRS, CDR2 YFSETQ. Unmatched junction bases numbered 5, after V lost 1 base and J lost 6 bases. The CDR3 DNA is TGCGCCAGCAGCTTGCAGGGGGCTACCCCCGGGGAGCTGTTTTTT. It translates to CASSLQGATPGELFF.